This is a list of T cell receptor beta chains from one sample in a study of identical twins. TCRdb redid the calling of the 5' RACE reads with MiXCR, one entry per CDR3 protein. The sample holds about 340,000 distinct CDR3 sequences, roughly an eighth seen once. The sample also formed part of further work on yellow fever vaccine responses in identical twins.

The specimen was CD8+ T cells sorted from blood. Every receptor here comes from a woman in her late teens or twenties in good health. Each CDR3 is given with its conserved first and last residue. A D gene is named only where the DNA matches it firmly. The listing skips clone size in some rows; elsewhere it reads once, few, many or a size class.

TRBV6-5	few	TRBD2	TRBJ2-3	CASSYRAGGVTDTQYF	TGTGCCAGCAGTTACCGCGCGGGAGGGGTCACAGATACGCAGTATTTT
TRBV4-2	NA	TRBD1	TRBJ2-3	CASSPPLTGLLPTDTQYF	TGTGCCAGCAGCCCCCCCTTGACAGGGCTACTACCCACAGATACGCAGTATTTT
TRBV4-1	NA	TRBD1	TRBJ2-3	CASSQWDRGTDTQYF	TGCGCCAGCAGCCAATGGGACAGGGGCACAGATACGCAGTATTTT
TRBV5-1	NA	NA	TRBJ2-1	CASGPEQFF	TGCGCCAGCGGGCCAGAGCAGTTCTTC
TRBV7-3	NA	NA	TRBJ2-1	CASSLTSVRGPYNEQFF	TGTGCCAGCAGCTTAACGTCAGTGCGGGGGCCCTACAATGAGCAGTTCTTC
TRBV28	NA	NA	TRBJ2-1	CASSFSTGYNEQFF	TGTGCCAGCAGTTTTAGCACAGGGTACAATGAGCAGTTCTTC
TRBV20-1	few	TRBD2	TRBJ2-4	CSASHLAGDEFGKNIQYF	TGCAGTGCTAGCCACCTAGCGGGAGACGAGTTTGGCAAAAACATTCAGTACTTC
TRBV29-1	NA	NA	TRBJ1-2	CSSPGGGPNGYTF	TGCAGCTCCCCCGGGGGCGGACCGAACGGCTACACCTTC
TRBV12-3/TRBV12-4	many	NA	TRBJ2-2	CAVADLGELFF	TGTGCCGTAGCTGATCTCGGGGAGCTGTTTTTT
TRBV6-2/TRBV6-3	few	NA	TRBJ2-6	CASSQGGTGANVLTF	TGTGCCAGCAGTCAGGGGGGAACAGGGGCCAACGTCCTGACTTTC
TRBV27	NA	NA	TRBJ2-5	CASSFGQSQETQYF	TGTGCCAGCAGTTTTGGGCAGTCACAAGAGACCCAGTACTTC